One and the same sample provided the 28 T cell receptor beta chains below, sequenced in a study of CD8 T cells in ankylosing spondylitis. Study-wide results and caveats: About eight highly homologous variants made up a TCR beta motif that seemed to typify ankylosing spondylitis blood.

These receptors have no known antigen. TCRdb re-called the 5' RACE reads through MiXCR, storing one row per CDR3 protein. Here the sample spans fewer than 750,000 distinct CDR3 sequences, around 17% being singletons. Sequenced material: blood, either unsorted or a sorted T cell fraction (not recorded which). The receptor source for this set is a male donor with ankylosing spondylitis.

This clonotype was found a few times. The gene calls are TRBV25-1 and TRBJ2-7, with a tentative D call TRBD1 (6 bases). CDR1 and CDR2 (germline): MGHDK, SYGVNS. V shed 1 base and J shed 3 bases, with 10 bases lying between them. CDR3 length equals 14 residues. DNA for the CDR3: TGTGCCAGCAGTGAATCTGGGACAAACTACGAGCAGTACTTC. Protein product: CASSESGTNYEQYF.

This clonotype appeared a few times. The V call is TRBV6-5, the J call TRBJ1-1; D not resolved. Germline V gives CDR1 MNHEY, CDR2 SVGAGI. The CDR3 is 14 residues long. V lost 4 bases and J 6 bases, leaving 15 bases between the germline ends. DNA of the CDR3: TGTGCCAGCAGTTCTGGGAGGAGTGGCGCTGAAGCTTTCTTT. Amino acid sequence: CASSSGRSGAEAFF.

The chain recombines TRBV5-1 with TRBJ1-2; unclear D gene. V was trimmed by 2 bases and J by 8 bases, leaving 22 bases between them. Germline V gene lookup returns CDR1 SGHRS and CDR2 YFSETQ. CDR3 size: 16 residues. This chain's CDR3 is CASSLSNRPSPGGYTF. Here the CDR3 DNA reads TGCGCCAGCAGCTTAAGTAACCGTCCTTCTCCGGGGGGCTACACCTTC. The entire variable domain, with the rest obtained from reference TRBV5-1 and TRBJ1-2, is as follows: KAGVTQTPRYLIKTRGQQVTLSCSPISGHRSVSWYQQTPGQGLQFLFEYFSETQRNKGNFPGRFSGRQFSNSRSEMNVSTLELGDSALYLCASSLSNRPSPGGYTFGSGTRLTVV.

This clonotype came up a few times. The chain is built from TRBV5-1 and TRBJ2-3, with 10 bases identical to TRBD2. Germline trimming cut 3 bases from V and 0 bases from J; bases unmatched to any gene: 19. This CDR3 has 21 amino acids. Germline V gene data show CDR1 as SGHRS and CDR2 as YFSETQ. CDR3 loop: CASSSPKRGGGQALSTDTQYF. CDR3 sequence (DNA): TGCGCCAGCAGCTCCCCCAAGCGGGGGGGCGGGCAAGCTCTTAGCACAGATACGCAGTATTTT.

This clonotype came up a few times. The genes are TRBV7-2 and TRBJ2-7; 8 bases are a match to TRBD1. V was clipped by 5 bases and J by 6 bases; unmatched bases: 9. CDR3 length: 14 residues. CDR1 SGHTA and CDR2 FQGNSA come from the germline V gene. CDR3 in DNA: TGTGCCAGCAGCCTAGACAGGGGTGGTATCGAGCAGTACTTC. Protein: CASSLDRGGIEQYF.

This sequence joins TRBV3-1 and TRBJ2-1; the D is unclear. The CDR3 covers 12 residues. V was shortened by 1 base and J by 12 bases, with 10 bases between the two germline ends. Germline CDR1 reads LGHDT; CDR2 reads YNNKEL (reference sequence). CDR3 sequence (DNA): TGTGCCAGCAGCCAAGGGAACAGCCGGCAGTTCTTC. Protein: CASSQGNSRQFF.

In its sample, this clonotype was seen a few times. The rearrangement joins TRBV29-1 to TRBJ2-1; the D gene is possibly TRBD1 (5 bases). Trimming stripped 5 bases from V and 5 bases from J, with 10 bases between. This CDR3 comprises 12 residues. Germline V CDR1 and CDR2: SQVTM, ANQGSEA. CDR3 nucleotides: TGCAGCGTTCCAGGGCCTAACAATGAGCAGTTCTTC. This translates into CSVPGPNNEQFF.

As for this clonotype: Compared with germline, one end of the junction differs, possibly owing to a read error. The chain has TRBV5-1 and TRBJ2-5, with D unclear. The germline CDR1 and CDR2 sequences are SGHRS and YFSETQ. CDR3 size: 13 residues. The CDR3 spells CASSFTYQETKYF. The CDR3 coding sequence is TGCGCCAGCAGCTTCACTTACCAAGAGACCAAGTACTTC. The whole variable domain, remainder taken from reference TRBV5-1 and TRBJ2-5, is KAGVTQTPRYLIKTRGQQVTLSCSPISGHRSVSWYQQTPGQGLQFLFEYFSETQRNKGNFPGRFSGRQFSNSRSEMNVSTLELGDSALYLCASSFTYQETKYFGPGTRLLVL.

The chain has TRBV20-1 and TRBJ1-1; possible D gene TRBD1, 5 bases. The CDR3 has 13 residues. The germline V gene encodes CDR1 DFQATT and CDR2 SNEGSKA (reference sequence). The V end lost 2 bases, the J end lost 7 bases, and 14 bases lay between the germline ends. The CDR3 is CSARPRGGSEAFF. In DNA, the CDR3 is TGCAGTGCTAGACCCCGGGGGGGTAGTGAAGCTTTCTTT.

This clonotype was recorded a few times. The V call is TRBV6-5, the J call TRBJ1-5; 7 nucleotides align to TRBD1. This CDR3 comprises 15 residues. V was pared by 6 bases and J by 1 base, with 6 bases of the junction left unmatched. Germline assignment: CDR1 MNHEY and CDR2 SVGAGI. Written as DNA, the CDR3 is TGTGCCAGCAGCTACAACAGGGGAAGCAATCAGCCCCAGCATTTT. This translates into CASSYNRGSNQPQHF.

This clonotype was found many times. The chain recombines TRBV12-3 or TRBV12-4 with TRBJ1-5; no reliable D call. V was clipped by 2 bases and J by 7 bases, with 12 bases between them. The CDR3 is 14 amino acids. DNA of the CDR3: TGTGCCAGCAGTTTATGGGTTTTGGGGCAGCCCCAGCATTTT. Its protein product is CASSLWVLGQPQHF.

This chain uses TRBV3-1 with TRBJ1-1; TRBD1 matches at 8 bases. Per the germline V gene, CDR1 is LGHDT and CDR2 is YNNKEL (reference sequence). Germline trimming cut 4 bases from V and 1 base from J; bases unmatched to any gene: 8. The CDR3 loop spans 16 amino acids. CDR3 region: CASSPKGTGPNTEAFF. Here the CDR3 DNA reads TGTGCCAGCAGCCCCAAGGGGACAGGACCGAACACTGAAGCTTTCTTT.

The chain uses TRBV7-9 and TRBJ2-1; D is perhaps TRBD2 (7 bases). Germline V gene lookup returns CDR1 SEHNR and CDR2 FQNEAQ (reference sequence). The CDR3 has 15 residues. The V gene lost 4 bases and the J gene lost 3 bases, with 13 bases spanning the gap. CDR3 bases: TGTGCCAGCAGCTACTGGGGGGGGCGCTACAATGAGCAGTTCTTC. This encodes CASSYWGGRYNEQFF.

The CDR3 region is CASSYTGILSYEQYF. CDR3 nucleotides: TGTGCCAGCAGTTACACAGGGATCCTATCCTACGAGCAGTACTTC. The chain joins TRBV2 to TRBJ2-7; TRBD1 might be the D (6 bases). CDR3 length equals 15 residues. Deletions cut 5 bases from V and 1 base from J, with 15 bases between. Germline lookup yields CDR1 SNHLY and CDR2 FYNNEI.

This clonotype appeared a few times. The chain uses TRBV9 and TRBJ1-1; D call uncertain. This CDR3 spans 13 amino acids. Germline V gene sequence: CDR1 SGDLS, CDR2 YYNGEE. Trimming cost V 3 bases and J 1 base, with 7 bases left between them. CDR3 DNA sequence: TGTGCCAGCAGCGGGAGAAAGAACACTGAAGCTTTCTTT. Its protein product is CASSGRKNTEAFF.

The rearrangement joins TRBV9 to TRBJ2-3, with 14 bases fitting TRBD2. Trimming cost V 3 bases and J 6 bases; bases outside gene matches: 6. The CDR3 covers 16 residues. Germline values: CDR1 SGDLS, CDR2 YYNGEE. The CDR3 nucleotides are TGTGCCAGCAGCGCGGGACTAGCGGGGGTTATCGATACGCAGTATTTT. Translation: CASSAGLAGVIDTQYF.

The V gene is TRBV12-3 or TRBV12-4, the J gene TRBJ1-1; 8 bases are a match to TRBD1. V trimming: 3 bases; J trimming: 5 bases; junction bases outside the gene matches: 8. This CDR3 has 15 residues. This CDR3 is CASSFGTGAGTEAFF. The CDR3 coding sequence is TGTGCCAGCAGTTTTGGGACAGGTGCGGGGACTGAAGCTTTCTTT.

This clonotype has a handful of counts. The rearrangement joins TRBV24-1 to TRBJ2-2; 12 nucleotides agree with TRBD2. V lost 5 bases to trimming and J lost 5 bases; unmatched junction nucleotides: 5. Germline V gives CDR1 KGHDR, CDR2 SFDVKD. The CDR3 contains 16 residues. The CDR3 sequence: CATSVSTSGRTGELFF. DNA for the CDR3: TGTGCCACCAGTGTCTCGACTAGCGGGAGAACCGGGGAGCTGTTTTTT.

This clonotype showed up just a few times. The chain links TRBV12-3 or TRBV12-4 to TRBJ2-3, with TRBD2 matching 13 bases. The CDR3 is 17 amino acids. V was pared by 6 bases and J by 0 bases, with 6 bases of the junction left unmatched. The CDR3: CASRLAGGGSSTDTQYF. In DNA form, the CDR3 reads TGTGCCAGCAGACTAGCGGGAGGGGGCTCTAGCACAGATACGCAGTATTTT.

This clonotype came up a few times. The chain couples TRBV7-7 to TRBJ2-1; 12 bases align to TRBD2. The CDR3 has 16 residues. The V segment lost 2 bases and the J segment 9 bases; nucleotides outside the gene matches: 8. CDR1 SSHAT and CDR2 FNYEAQ come from the germline V gene (reference sequence). In DNA form, the CDR3 reads TGTGCCAGCAGCTTACTAGCGGGAGGGCCGGGGGGTGAGCAGTTCTTC. Translation gives CASSLLAGGPGGEQFF.

The V and J genes are TRBV20-1 and TRBJ2-2; unclear D gene. CDR1 and CDR2 from the germline V gene are DFQATT and SNEGSKA (reference sequence). The CDR3 has 13 residues. V was cut by 6 bases and J by 6 bases, with 14 bases left in between. The DNA for the CDR3 is TGCAGTGCACCTCTCATGGGCGCCGGGGAGCTGTTTTTT. Its translation is CSAPLMGAGELFF.

The V gene is TRBV10-2, the J gene TRBJ1-5; maybe TRBD1 (5 bases). This CDR3 contains 13 residues. Germline V gives CDR1 WSHSY, CDR2 SAAADI. The V end was cut by 1 base, the J end by 9 bases, with 10 bases between. The CDR3 region is CASSEYGGGPQHF. In DNA form, the CDR3 reads TGCGCCAGCAGTGAGTACGGGGGTGGGCCCCAGCATTTT.

This clonotype was recorded a few times. The gene calls are TRBV7-9 and TRBJ2-5; 13 bases are shared with TRBD2. V gave up 3 bases and J gave up 3 bases; unmatched junction bases: 4. There are 16 residues in the CDR3. Germline assignment: CDR1 SEHNR and CDR2 FQNEAQ (reference sequence). CDR3 bases: TGTGCCAGCAGCTTGCAACTAGCGGGGGGGGAAGAGACCCAGTACTTC. Encoded protein: CASSLQLAGGEETQYF.

This chain connects TRBV5-1 to TRBJ1-1, with 9 nucleotides matching TRBD1. In germline, CDR1 is SGHRS, CDR2 YFSETQ. The CDR3 runs to 16 residues. With V trimmed by 0 bases and J by 5 bases, 8 bases remained unmatched. The CDR3 is CASSLGTGVTWTEAFF. The CDR3 nucleotides are TGCGCCAGCAGCTTGGGGACAGGGGTAACGTGGACTGAAGCTTTCTTT.

This clonotype was detected a few times. The chain couples TRBV11-2 to TRBJ2-1; TRBD2 aligns across 8 bases. J lost 5 bases, V lost 2 bases, and 8 bases had no gene match. Per the germline V gene, CDR1 is SGHAT and CDR2 is FQNNGV. CDR3 length: 16 amino acids. The CDR3 DNA is TGTGCCAGCAGCTTATGGTTTAGCGGGGCAGACAATGAGCAGTTCTTC. It codes for CASSLWFSGADNEQFF.

Only a few counts were recorded for this clonotype. V and J are TRBV5-1 and TRBJ1-4, with D possibly matching TRBD1 (5 bases). The CDR3 length is 17 residues. The V gene lost 4 bases and the J gene lost 0 bases, with 16 bases spanning the gap. Germline CDR1 SGHRS, CDR2 YFSETQ. CDR3 region: CASSAGRVQATNEKLFF. In nucleotides, the CDR3 is TGCGCCAGCAGCGCCGGAAGGGTACAGGCAACTAATGAAAAACTGTTTTTT.

The chain is built from TRBV14 and TRBJ2-7; D unclear. This CDR3 spans 14 amino acids. V was pared by 6 bases and J by 1 base, with 13 bases between. Looked up from germline, CDR1 is SGHDN and CDR2 is FVKESK. The CDR3: CASSRKATSYEQYF. The CDR3 nucleotides read TGTGCCAGCAGTCGGAAAGCCACTTCCTACGAGCAGTACTTC.

This clonotype was recorded a few times. This chain joins TRBV27 and TRBJ1-5; D not resolved. With 5 bases removed from V and 8 bases from J, the gap between germline ends came to 22 bases. Germline V gene data show CDR1 as MNHEY and CDR2 as SMNVEV (reference sequence). The CDR3 extends over 16 amino acids. The CDR3 DNA sequence: TGTGCCAGCAGTCCAGACGTGTTTGGGCTACAGAAGCCCCAGCATTTT. Translated, it gives CASSPDVFGLQKPQHF.